This T cell receptor beta chain originates from a study of cytomegalovirus exposure and HLA in healthy donors. This PCR relied on a set of 60 Vbeta primers and 13 Jbeta primers. Produced via immunoSEQ multiplex PCR; TCRdb's table is partial and in-frame only. The table records around 100,000 clones, around three quarters of them present only once. Germline CDR1 SGHRS, CDR2 YFSETQ. V lost 0 bases, J lost 4 bases, and 12 bases lay in between. The CDR3 is 15 residues long. With regard to this clone: Its cognate antigen is unknown.

Study findings and constraints: Donors belonging to an Asian-associated ancestry cluster reportedly showed fewer N-insertions in productive TCRs than the approximately 690-donor mean, according to what a later analysis found.

Specimen: PBMCs. This sequence originates from a man aged 25-45 years in good health and CMV-seropositive. The rearrangement uses TRBV5-1 and TRBJ2-3, with unresolved D. CDR3 loop: CASSLVPARPDTQYF. CDR3 DNA: TGCGCCAGCAGCTTGGTGCCAGCGCGCCCAGATACGCAGTATTTT.